This entry is about one TCR beta chain. Per the germline V gene, CDR1 is SGHAT and CDR2 is FQNNGV. V was cut by 5 bases and J by 2 bases, with 18 bases left in between. This CDR3 has 17 amino acids. This entry is derived from a study of T cells in Graves' hyperthyroidism and ophthalmopathy. Patients with uncontrolled infections, other autoimmune diseases, pregnancy or lactation were excluded. Researchers amplified the TCR beta CDR3 regions from RNA transcripts. When the TCR CDR3 underwent first-round RT-PCR, the HTBI primer set was used. TCRdb reanalysed the multiplex PCR reads using MiXCR and keeps one entry per CDR3 protein. The data show approximately 630,000 distinct CDR3 sequences, with about a sixth seen just once and about 3.8% held by the top ten.

Sequencing was performed on blood. This sequence originates from a woman in her twenties or thirties with Graves' hyperthyroidism. The chain couples TRBV11-2 to TRBJ2-2; a possible D gene is TRBD1 (6 bases). CDR3 nucleotide sequence: TGTGCCAGCAGCCCCCGTCGTGGACAGCTTAACACCGGGGAGCTGTTTTTT. This encodes CASSPRRGQLNTGELFF.